Below are 10 T cell receptor beta chains sequenced from a single sample in a study of blood T cell repertoires in COVID-19. Clones were sequenced by immunoSEQ multiplex PCR, and TCRdb holds only the in-frame ones, with some missing. The table has some 180,000 clones, roughly 78% seen once. Material for sequencing was PBMCs or T cells enriched from blood (not recorded which). The receptors were gathered from a woman aged 70-85 years in a cohort exposed to, infected with or recovered from COVID-19 (not recorded which).

A single count supports this clone. The V and J genes are TRBV19 and TRBJ2-3, with D perhaps TRBD2 (7 bases). The CDR3 loop spans 16 amino acids. With 4 bases removed from V and 3 bases from J, the gap between germline ends came to 17 bases. Germline lookup yields CDR1 LNHDA and CDR2 SQIVND (reference sequence). The CDR3 sequence: CASSTPRGGITDTQYF. CDR3 sequence (DNA): TGTGCCAGTAGTACACCGAGGGGGGGCATAACAGATACGCAGTATTTT. Full variable domain (remainder filled in from reference TRBV19 and TRBJ2-3): DGGITQSPKYLFRKEGQNVTLSCEQNLNHDAMYWYRQDPGQGLRLIYYSQIVNDFQKGDIAEGYSVSREKKESFPLTVTSAQKNPTAFYLCASSTPRGGITDTQYFGPGTRLTVL.

The rearrangement joins TRBV4-2 to TRBJ2-7, with 7 bases fitting TRBD2. Per the germline V gene, CDR1 is LGHNA and CDR2 is YNFKEQ. Trimming removed 0 bases from V and 2 bases from J; junction bases left unmatched: 4. This CDR3 comprises 15 residues. The CDR3 nucleotides read TGTGCCAGCAGCCAAGATCGCGCGGGGGCCTACGAGCAGTACTTC. The encoded protein is CASSQDRAGAYEQYF.

In regard to this clone: This sample includes further DNA sequences coding for the same CDR3. The chain links TRBV12-5 to TRBJ2-1; a weak D match, TRBD2 (6 bases). The V gene's germline CDR1 is LGHNT and CDR2 FRNRAP. CDR3 length equals 14 residues. Trimming stripped 3 bases from V and 0 bases from J, with 6 bases between. CDR3 amino acids: CASGFGSSYNEQFF. The CDR3 DNA is TGTGCTAGTGGTTTCGGGAGCTCCTACAATGAGCAGTTCTTC.

The V call is TRBV7-9, the J call TRBJ2-1; 10 bases fit TRBD2. The CDR3 extends over 15 amino acids. The junction had 6 bases not matched to a gene; V was cut back by 5 bases and J by 5 bases. Per the germline V gene, CDR1 is SEHNR and CDR2 is FQNEAQ (reference sequence). CDR3 nucleotides: TGTGCCAGCAGCCCCCGACTAGCGGGCGACAATGAGCAGTTCTTC. This encodes CASSPRLAGDNEQFF. Filled out from reference TRBV7-9 and TRBJ2-1, the complete variable domain reads DTGVSQNPRHKITKRGQNVTFRCDPISEHNRLYWYRQTLGQGPEFLTYFQNEAQLEKSRLLSDRFSAERPKGSFSTLEIQRTEQGDSAMYLCASSPRLAGDNEQFFGPGTRLTVL.

This chain joins TRBV5-1 and TRBJ1-3; the D is unclear. V gave up 5 bases and J gave up 0 bases, with 9 bases separating them. CDR1 and CDR2 (germline): SGHRS, YFSETQ. The CDR3 runs 14 residues. CDR3 in amino acids: CASRYTSSGNTIYF. CDR3 in DNA: TGCGCCAGCAGGTACACCAGCTCTGGAAACACCATATATTTT.

This clone was counted between two and nine times. The V and J genes are TRBV7-9 and TRBJ1-1; D is possibly TRBD1 (6 bases). The CDR3 covers 13 residues. CDR1 SEHNR and CDR2 FQNEAQ come from the germline V gene (reference sequence). V lost 4 bases and J lost 4, with 10 bases in between. In DNA, the CDR3 is TGTGCCAGCAGCTCTTGGGGGCCCACTGAAGCTTTCTTT. Translated: CASSSWGPTEAFF. The complete variable domain, with remaining parts taken from reference TRBV7-9 and TRBJ1-1, reads DTGVSQNPRHKITKRGQNVTFRCDPISEHNRLYWYRQTLGQGPEFLTYFQNEAQLEKSRLLSDRFSAERPKGSFSTLEIQRTEQGDSAMYLCASSSWGPTEAFFGQGTRLTVV.

This clone came up many times. This rearrangement joins TRBV12-5 to TRBJ2-2, with a weak D call TRBD1 (5 bases). Germline V gene data show CDR1 as LGHNT and CDR2 as FRNRAP. The V end was cut by 2 bases, the J end by 3 bases, with 16 bases between. The CDR3 is 17 residues long. The CDR3 DNA follows: TGTGCTAGTGGTTTGCAAACCGACAGACTTTACACCGGGGAGCTGTTTTTT. It encodes CASGLQTDRLYTGELFF.

This clone appeared once. The rearrangement links TRBV10-2 to TRBJ2-2; weak D call: TRBD2 (5 bases). The CDR3 loop spans 12 amino acids. Trimming removed 4 bases from V and 9 bases from J, with 9 bases in between. Germline V gene data show CDR1 as WSHSY and CDR2 as SAAADI. In DNA form, the CDR3 reads TGCGCCAGCAGTGGATCGGGGTGGGAGCTGTTTTTT. Its protein product is CASSGSGWELFF.

This clone was observed a few times. This chain uses TRBV4-1 with TRBJ2-7; 9 bases map to TRBD2. Germline V gene lookup returns CDR1 MGHRA and CDR2 YSYEKL. This CDR3 is built from 16 residues. J was trimmed by 5 bases and V by 0 bases; bases with no gene match: 8. The CDR3 nucleotides read TGCGCCAGCAGCCAAGATCCAAGAGCGGGAGGAAACGAGCAGTACTTC. The encoded protein is CASSQDPRAGGNEQYF.

The chain is built from TRBV4-1 and TRBJ2-7, with 11 bases identical to TRBD2. J was trimmed by 2 bases and V by 1 base; bases with no gene match: 4. The CDR3 consists of 16 residues. Germline loops: CDR1 MGHRA, CDR2 YSYEKL. This CDR3 is CASSQGGTSGTYEQYF. The CDR3 DNA follows: TGCGCCAGCAGCCAAGGGGGGACTAGCGGCACCTACGAGCAGTACTTC.